This T cell receptor (beta chain) was obtained from a study of T cell changes during pregnancy in multiple sclerosis. V shed 4 bases and J 6 bases; nucleotides not matched to a gene: 13. This CDR3 has 17 residues. Germline CDR1 is SGHRS and CDR2 is YFSETQ. Sequenced by immunoSEQ multiplex PCR; TCRdb stores in-frame clones only, minus some. The sample carries 80,000 or so clones, about 94% recorded once. The sequence came from a female donor in good health, enrolled as a control in a pregnancy study. The chain has TRBV5-1 and TRBJ2-1; TRBD2 agrees at 10 bases. Sequences were derived from peripheral blood, sampled in the second trimester of pregnancy. CDR3: CASSASSGRAGGNEQFF. The CDR3 bases are TGCGCCAGCAGCGCCTCGAGCGGGAGGGCTGGGGGCAATGAGCAGTTCTTC. Filled out from reference TRBV5-1 and TRBJ2-1, the complete variable domain reads KAGVTQTPRYLIKTRGQQVTLSCSPISGHRSVSWYQQTPGQGLQFLFEYFSETQRNKGNFPGRFSGRQFSNSRSEMNVSTLELGDSALYLCASSASSGRAGGNEQFFGPGTRLTVL.